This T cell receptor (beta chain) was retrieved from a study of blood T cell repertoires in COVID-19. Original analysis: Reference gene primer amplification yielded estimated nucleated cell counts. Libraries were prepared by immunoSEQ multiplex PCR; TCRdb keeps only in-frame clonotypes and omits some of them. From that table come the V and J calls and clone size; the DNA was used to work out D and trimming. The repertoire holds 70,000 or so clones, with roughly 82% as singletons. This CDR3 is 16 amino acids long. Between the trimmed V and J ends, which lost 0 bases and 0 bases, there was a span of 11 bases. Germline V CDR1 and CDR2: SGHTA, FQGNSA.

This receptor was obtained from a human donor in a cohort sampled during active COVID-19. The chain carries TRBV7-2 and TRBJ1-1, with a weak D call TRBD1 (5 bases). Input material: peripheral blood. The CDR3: CASSLASEGVNTEAFF. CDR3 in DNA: TGTGCCAGCAGCTTAGCGTCGGAAGGGGTGAACACTGAAGCTTTCTTT.